These T cell receptor beta chains were read from a single sample in a study of cytomegalovirus exposure and HLA in healthy donors. Using immunoSEQ multiplex PCR, the repertoire was profiled, and TCRdb retains in-frame clones only, with some absent. Counted here are approximately 270,000 clones, 70% to 90% occurring once; the ten biggest clones make up approximately 1%. Material: PBMCs. All receptors come from a woman aged 18-29 years in good health and CMV-seronegative. Both conserved end residues are part of each CDR3. Fields, in order: D gene, J gene, V gene, clone size, CDR3 DNA, CDR3 protein. The D gene is left open where the match is weak. Clone size is given for some rows only: seen once, a few or many times, or a class if the clone is expanded.

TRBD1	TRBJ2-4	TRBV5-1	NA	TGCGCCAGCAGCTTTCAGACAGGGAACGCCAAAAACATTCAGTACTTC	CASSFQTGNAKNIQYF
TRBD1	TRBJ1-2	TRBV5-1	NA	TGCGCCAGCAGCCCTCGGACAGGGGGAAATGGCTACACCTTC	CASSPRTGGNGYTF
NA	TRBJ2-4	TRBV13	NA	TGTGCCAGCAGCTTAACGGTTGACAGGTCAAACATTCAGTACTTC	CASSLTVDRSNIQYF
NA	TRBJ2-2	TRBV7-9	NA	TGTGCCGGGGGGGCGTACTCCGGGGAGCTGTTTTTT	CAGGAYSGELFF
NA	TRBJ1-3	TRBV15	NA	TGTGCCACCAGCAGAGCTGGGACTCGTTCAGGAACCACCATATATTTT	CATSRAGTRSGTTIYF
NA	TRBJ2-2	TRBV5-4	NA	TGTGCCAGCGGGGGGGCCGTCGGGGAGCTGTTTTTT	CASGGAVGELFF
NA	TRBJ2-7	TRBV7-7	NA	TGTGCTAGCAGCCCCGTCTGGGCACCGTCCTACGAGCAGTACTTC	CASSPVWAPSYEQYF
NA	TRBJ1-6	TRBV30	NA	TGTGCCTGGAGTCCGGGGGGGGGCTCACCCCTCCACTTT	CAWSPGGGSPLHF
NA	TRBJ1-1	TRBV18	NA	TGTGCCAGCTCACCATCAGGGGCTTACACTGAAGCTTTCTTT	CASSPSGAYTEAFF
NA	TRBJ2-2	TRBV2	NA	TGTGCCAGCAGTCTCAGTCCCGGGACATCCGGGGAGCTGTTTTTT	CASSLSPGTSGELFF
TRBD1	TRBJ2-7	TRBV27	NA	TGTGCCAGCGCCCTCGGGACAGCACACTACGAGCAGTACTTC	CASALGTAHYEQYF
TRBD2	TRBJ2-3	TRBV4-1	NA	TGCGCCAGCAGCCAAGCTAGCGGGCACCCAGAGACGCAGTATTTT	CASSQASGHPETQYF
TRBD2	TRBJ2-5	TRBV7-6	NA	TGTGCCAGCAGCTGGGGGACTAGCGGGAGTAAGACCCAGTACTTC	CASSWGTSGSKTQYF
TRBD2	TRBJ2-3	TRBV19	NA	TGTGCCAGCAGAAGACTAGCGGGGGGGCCAGATACGCAGTATTTT	CASRRLAGGPDTQYF
TRBD1	TRBJ1-5	TRBV18	NA	TGTGCCAGCTCACCACTCCGGGACAGGACGGCTGGACAGCCCCAGCATTTT	CASSPLRDRTAGQPQHF
TRBD2	TRBJ2-1	TRBV5-1	NA	TGCGCCAGCTATCTACTAGCGGGAGGGCCTAATGAGCAGTTCTTC	CASYLLAGGPNEQFF
NA	TRBJ2-1	TRBV6-5	NA	TGTGCCAGCAGTAAAAAGTCAGACAATGAGCAGTTCTTC	CASSKKSDNEQFF
NA	TRBJ2-7	TRBV28	NA	TGTGCCAGCACCCTAGGTTACGAGCAGTACTTC	CASTLGYEQYF
NA	TRBJ1-1	TRBV25-1	NA	TGTGCCAGCAGTCAGGGCGGGGGTAAAAAAGCCGAAGCTTTCTTT	CASSQGGGKKAEAFF
TRBD1	TRBJ1-1	TRBV5-4	NA	TGTGCCAGCAGCTTTGACAGGGGAGTCACTGAAGCTTTCTTT	CASSFDRGVTEAFF
TRBD1	TRBJ2-5	TRBV19	NA	TGTGCCAGTAGTCCGAACCGGGGACAGGGGGCCTGGGAGACCCAGTACTTC	CASSPNRGQGAWETQYF
NA	TRBJ1-2	TRBV29-1	NA	TGCAGCGTTGAAGAGGAGGGTCGGGGCTACACCTTC	CSVEEEGRGYTF
NA	TRBJ1-1	TRBV25-1	NA	TGTGCCAGCTCTCTGCCCGGGGTTAACACTGAAGCTTTCTTT	CASSLPGVNTEAFF
TRBD2	TRBJ2-7	TRBV30	NA	TGTGCCTGGAGTGTACGGGGCGGGGGGCCCTACGAGCAGTACTTC	CAWSVRGGGPYEQYF
TRBD1	TRBJ1-6	TRBV27	NA	TGTGCCAGCAGTTCCTCGGGACAGGGGGATGGCAGATCACCCCTCCACTTT	CASSSSGQGDGRSPLHF
NA	TRBJ2-1	TRBV5-5	NA	TGTGCCAGCAGCTCCAATTTTTGGGGGGTCTACAATGAGCAGTTCTTC	CASSSNFWGVYNEQFF
TRBD1	TRBJ1-4	TRBV28	NA	TGTGCCAGCAGGGACAGGGAGATCGAAAAACTGTTTTTT	CASRDREIEKLFF
TRBD1	TRBJ1-2	TRBV27	NA	TGTGCCAGCAGGCGTGGGACGGGACAGGGAGACTATGGCTACACCTTC	CASRRGTGQGDYGYTF
NA	TRBJ2-3	TRBV5-4	NA	TGTGCCAGCAGCTTCATGGCGACTAGCACAGATACGCAGTATTTT	CASSFMATSTDTQYF
TRBD2	TRBJ2-1	TRBV7-6	NA	TGTGCCAGCAGCTCACTAGCGGGAGGGTATAATGAGCAGTTCTTC	CASSSLAGGYNEQFF
TRBD1	TRBJ1-2	TRBV6-5	once	TGTGCCAGCACCGAGGATGGGACAGGCTATGGCTACACCTTC	CASTEDGTGYGYTF
NA	TRBJ1-2	TRBV7-2	NA	TGTGCCAGCAGCTGGCCGTTACACTATGGCTACACCTTC	CASSWPLHYGYTF
NA	TRBJ1-3	TRBV29-1	NA	TGCAGCGTTGAGGAACAGGATGGGAACACCATATATTTT	CSVEEQDGNTIYF
TRBD1	TRBJ2-5	TRBV5-4	NA	TGTGCCAGCAGCTCTAGACAGGGCGGGGAGACCCAGTACTTC	CASSSRQGGETQYF
TRBD1	TRBJ2-5	TRBV7-9	NA	TGTGCCAGCAGCCGCGGACAGGGGGCGGAGACCCAGTACTTC	CASSRGQGAETQYF
NA	TRBJ2-7	TRBV27	NA	TGTGCCAGCAGTTTGCGCCTGGAAACAGGGATAGGATCCTACGAGCAGTACTTC	CASSLRLETGIGSYEQYF
NA	TRBJ2-7	TRBV11-2	NA	TGTGCCAGCAGCTTCCAGGGCCCCTACGAGCAGTACTTC	CASSFQGPYEQYF
TRBD2	TRBJ2-5	TRBV5-1	NA	TGCGCCAGCAGCTTGGATGCTAGCGGGGGGGAAGAGACCCAGTACTTC	CASSLDASGGEETQYF
NA	TRBJ2-3	TRBV7-2	NA	TGTGCCAGCAGCTTAGCTTTGATCGGGAATAGAGGGCGGGGTGGCACAGATACGCAGTATTTT	CASSLALIGNRGRGGTDTQYF
NA	TRBJ1-5	TRBV13	NA	TGTGCCAGCAGCTTGGGCAGCTATAGCAATCAGCCCCAGCATTTT	CASSLGSYSNQPQHF
NA	TRBJ2-7	TRBV29-1	NA	TGCAGCGCAGGGGGGTCCACCCACGAGCAGTACTTC	CSAGGSTHEQYF
NA	TRBJ1-5	TRBV7-8	NA	TGTGCCAGCAGCCCTCGGGACTCAAATCAGCAGCCCCAGCATTTT	CASSPRDSNQQPQHF
NA	TRBJ2-1	TRBV10-2	NA	TGCGCCAGCAGTGGAGGGGGACTACTCTCCTACAATGAGCAGTTCTTC	CASSGGGLLSYNEQFF
NA	TRBJ2-7	TRBV23-1	NA	TGCGCCAGCAGCCTCGGGGGTTTCTGGGAGCAGTACTTC	CASSLGGFWEQYF
TRBD2	TRBJ2-5	TRBV2	NA	TGTGCCAGCAGTGAGGCGGGGGAAGAGACCCAGTACTTC	CASSEAGEETQYF